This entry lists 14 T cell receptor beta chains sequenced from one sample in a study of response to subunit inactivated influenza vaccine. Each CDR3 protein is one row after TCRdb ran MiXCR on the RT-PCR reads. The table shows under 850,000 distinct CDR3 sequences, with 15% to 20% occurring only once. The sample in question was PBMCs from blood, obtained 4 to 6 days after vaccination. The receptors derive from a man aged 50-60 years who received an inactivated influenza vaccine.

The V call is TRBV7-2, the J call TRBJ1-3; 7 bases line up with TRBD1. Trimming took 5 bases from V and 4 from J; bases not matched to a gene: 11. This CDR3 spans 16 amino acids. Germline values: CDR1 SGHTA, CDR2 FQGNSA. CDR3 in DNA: TGTGCCAGCAGCCCCAGCAGGGGGAAGACGGGAAACACCATATATTTT. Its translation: CASSPSRGKTGNTIYF.

The CDR3 DNA sequence: TGTGCCGCCACCAGAACGTACCAAGAGACCCAGTACTTC. Its translation: CAATRTYQETQYF. The chain recombines TRBV6-2 or TRBV6-3 with TRBJ2-5, with D uncertain. This CDR3 has 13 residues. V was cut by 11 bases and J by 0 bases, with 13 bases left in between. CDR1 MNHEY and CDR2 SVGEGT come from the germline V gene.

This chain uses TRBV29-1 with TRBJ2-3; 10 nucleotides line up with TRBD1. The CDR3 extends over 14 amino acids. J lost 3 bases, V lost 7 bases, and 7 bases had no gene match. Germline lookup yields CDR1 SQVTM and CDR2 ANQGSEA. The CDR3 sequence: CSADRGVDTDTQYF. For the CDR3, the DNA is TGCAGCGCGGACAGGGGGGTTGATACAGATACGCAGTATTTT.

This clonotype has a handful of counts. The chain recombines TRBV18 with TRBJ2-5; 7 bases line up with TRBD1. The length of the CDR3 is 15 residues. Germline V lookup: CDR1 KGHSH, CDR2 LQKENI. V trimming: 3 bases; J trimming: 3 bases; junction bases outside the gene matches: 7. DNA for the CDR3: TGTGCCAGCTCACCCAGGACAGGCCAAAAAGAGACCCAGTACTTC. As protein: CASSPRTGQKETQYF.

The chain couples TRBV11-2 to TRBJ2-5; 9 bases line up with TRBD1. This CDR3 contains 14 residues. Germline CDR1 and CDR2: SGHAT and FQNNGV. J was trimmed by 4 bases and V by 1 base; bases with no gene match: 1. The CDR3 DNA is TGTGCCAGCAGCTTAGGGGACAGGGCAGAGACCCAGTACTTC. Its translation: CASSLGDRAETQYF.

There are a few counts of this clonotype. The CDR3 nucleotides are TGCAGTGCTTCCGGGACAGCTAGAGCGGGCAATCAGCCCCAGCATTTT. Its protein product is CSASGTARAGNQPQHF. The chain carries TRBV20-1 and TRBJ1-5; 7 nucleotides agree with TRBD1. Trimming removed 5 bases from V and 2 bases from J; junction bases left unmatched: 12. From germline, CDR1 is DFQATT and CDR2 SNEGSKA (reference sequence). The CDR3 has 16 residues.

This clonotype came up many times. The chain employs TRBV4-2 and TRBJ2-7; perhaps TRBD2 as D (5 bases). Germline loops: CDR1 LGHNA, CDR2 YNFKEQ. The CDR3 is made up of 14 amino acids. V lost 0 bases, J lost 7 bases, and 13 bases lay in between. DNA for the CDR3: TGTGCCAGCAGCCAAGACCCAACGTCGGGAGAGCAGTACTTC. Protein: CASSQDPTSGEQYF.

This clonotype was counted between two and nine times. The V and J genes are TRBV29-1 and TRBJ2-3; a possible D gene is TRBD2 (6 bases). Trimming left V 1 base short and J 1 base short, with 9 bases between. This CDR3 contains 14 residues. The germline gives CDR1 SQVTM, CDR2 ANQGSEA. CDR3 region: CSVEAPGGTDTQYF. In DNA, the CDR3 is TGCAGCGTTGAAGCGCCGGGGGGCACAGATACGCAGTATTTT.

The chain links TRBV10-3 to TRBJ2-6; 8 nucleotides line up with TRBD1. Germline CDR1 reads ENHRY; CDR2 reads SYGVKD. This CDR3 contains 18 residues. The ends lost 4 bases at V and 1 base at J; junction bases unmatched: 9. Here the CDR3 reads CAISGSGTGGSGANVLTF. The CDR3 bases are TGTGCCATCAGTGGTTCAGGGACAGGAGGGTCTGGGGCCAACGTCCTGACTTTC.

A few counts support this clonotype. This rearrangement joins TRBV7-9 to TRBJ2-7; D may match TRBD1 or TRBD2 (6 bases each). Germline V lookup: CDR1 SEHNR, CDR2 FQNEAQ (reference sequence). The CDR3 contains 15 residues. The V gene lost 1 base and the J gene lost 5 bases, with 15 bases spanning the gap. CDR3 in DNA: TGTGCCAGCAGCTTAGTTCGGGGGCCCGCTCACGAGCAGTACTTC. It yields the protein CASSLVRGPAHEQYF. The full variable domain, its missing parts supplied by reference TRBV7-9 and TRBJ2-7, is DTGVSQNPRHKITKRGQNVTFRCDPISEHNRLYWYRQTLGQGPEFLTYFQNEAQLEKSRLLSDRFSAERPKGSFSTLEIQRTEQGDSAMYLCASSLVRGPAHEQYFGPGTRLTVT.

Here the CDR3 DNA reads TGTGCCTGGAGTACGTATTCTAGGGGCGCTGGGAACACTGAAGCTTTCTTT. Translation gives CAWSTYSRGAGNTEAFF. This rearrangement joins TRBV30 to TRBJ1-1; maybe TRBD1 (5 bases). V was cut by 2 bases and J by 1 base, with 20 bases left in between. The CDR3 spans 17 residues. Germline V lookup: CDR1 GTSNPN, CDR2 SVGIG (reference sequence). The full variable domain, with the rest looked up from reference TRBV30 and TRBJ1-1, is SQTIHQWPATLVQPVGSPLSLECTVEGTSNPNLYWYRQAAGRGLQLLFYSVGIGQISSEVPQNLSASRPQDRQFILSSKKLLLSDSGFYLCAWSTYSRGAGNTEAFFGQGTRLTVV.

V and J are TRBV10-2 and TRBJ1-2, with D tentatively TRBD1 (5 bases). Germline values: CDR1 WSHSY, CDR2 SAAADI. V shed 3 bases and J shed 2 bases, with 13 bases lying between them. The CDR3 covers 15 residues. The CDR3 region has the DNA TGCGCCAGCAGTGAAAGGACAATACTAAACTATGGCTACACCTTC. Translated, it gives CASSERTILNYGYTF.

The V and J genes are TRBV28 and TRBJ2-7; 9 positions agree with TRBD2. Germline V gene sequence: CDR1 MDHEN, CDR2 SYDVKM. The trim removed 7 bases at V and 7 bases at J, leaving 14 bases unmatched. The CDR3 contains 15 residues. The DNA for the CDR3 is TGTGCCAGCACGAGACTAGCGGAGCCTCCTGGGGAGCAGTACTTC. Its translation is CASTRLAEPPGEQYF.

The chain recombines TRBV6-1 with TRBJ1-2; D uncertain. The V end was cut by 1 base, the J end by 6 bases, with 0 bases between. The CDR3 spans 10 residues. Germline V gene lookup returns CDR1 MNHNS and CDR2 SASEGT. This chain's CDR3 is CASSEDGYTF. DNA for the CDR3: TGTGCCAGCAGTGAAGATGGCTACACCTTC.